The entry below gives a single TCR beta chain sequence along with its context. These data originate in a study of blood T cells in healthy people across ages. CDR1 and CDR2 from the germline V gene are SEHNR and FQNEAQ (reference sequence). V shed 11 bases and J shed 3 bases, with 13 bases lying between them. CDR3 size: 12 residues. Combining a sample-barcoded 5' primer with a J-beta primer mix, a second PCR ran for 7 to 11 cycles. MiXCR, run by TCRdb on the 5' RACE reads, gives a single entry per CDR3 protein. Among about 1.6 million distinct CDR3 sequences listed, roughly a third were seen once. Source material: blood. The genes are TRBV7-9 and TRBJ1-1, with a possible D match to TRBD1 (5 bases). The source of this sequence is a woman aged 30 to 39 in good health. CDR3 DNA: TGTGCCGCGGCAGGGCACGACACTGAAGCTTTCTTT. Translating it yields CAAAGHDTEAFF.